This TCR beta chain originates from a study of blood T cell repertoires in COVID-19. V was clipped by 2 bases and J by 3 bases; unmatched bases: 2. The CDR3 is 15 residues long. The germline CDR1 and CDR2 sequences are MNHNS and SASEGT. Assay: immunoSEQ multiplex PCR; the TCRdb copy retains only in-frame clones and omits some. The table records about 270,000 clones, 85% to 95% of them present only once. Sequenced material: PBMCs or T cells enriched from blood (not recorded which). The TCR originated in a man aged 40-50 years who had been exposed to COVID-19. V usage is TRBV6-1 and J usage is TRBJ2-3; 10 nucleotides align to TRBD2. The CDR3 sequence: CASSEPSGSTDTQYF. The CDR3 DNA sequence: TGTGCCAGCAGTGAACCTAGCGGGAGTACAGATACGCAGTATTTT.